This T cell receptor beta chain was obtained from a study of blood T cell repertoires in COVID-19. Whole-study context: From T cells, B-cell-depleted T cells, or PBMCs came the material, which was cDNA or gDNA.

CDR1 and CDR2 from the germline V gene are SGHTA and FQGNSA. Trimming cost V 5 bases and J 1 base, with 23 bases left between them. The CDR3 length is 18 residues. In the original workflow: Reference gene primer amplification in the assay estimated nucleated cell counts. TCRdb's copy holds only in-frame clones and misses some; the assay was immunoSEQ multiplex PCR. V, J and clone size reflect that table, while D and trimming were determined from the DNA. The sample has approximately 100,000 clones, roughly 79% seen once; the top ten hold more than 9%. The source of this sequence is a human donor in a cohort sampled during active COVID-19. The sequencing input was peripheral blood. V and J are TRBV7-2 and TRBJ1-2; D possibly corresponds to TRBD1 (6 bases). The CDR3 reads CASSPGGGSLTLNYGYTF. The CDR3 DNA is TGTGCCAGCAGCCCGGGGGGGGGCAGTTTAACTCTTAACTATGGCTACACCTTC.